These T cell receptor beta chains were read from a single sample in a study of regulatory T cells in long-lasting Graves disease. Each CDR3 protein gets one entry after TCRdb re-called the multiplex PCR reads with MiXCR. The sample holds 200,000 to 250,000 distinct CDR3 sequences, around 20% seen once. Separately, the same data were catalogued under a study of T cells in Graves' hyperthyroidism and ophthalmopathy.

The specimen was peripheral blood mononuclear cells (PBMCs), collected at new diagnosis, from a patient treated with antithyroid drugs. The receptors derive from a woman aged 25 to 39 with Graves disease. CDR3s include the opening cysteine and the closing phenylalanine or tryptophan. D genes are given only for firm matches. Where a row states a size, it is once, few, many or the class of an expanded clone; other rows omit it.

J gene: TRBJ2-2
V gene: TRBV5-1
clone size: many
D gene: NA
CDR3 DNA: TGCGCCAGCAGCTTGAGCAGCAACACCGGGGAGCTGTTTTTT
CDR3 protein: CASSLSSNTGELFF

J gene: TRBJ2-2
V gene: TRBV3-1
clone size: NA
D gene: NA
CDR3 DNA: TGTGCCAGCAGCCCCCGGCAGGGGAACACCGGGGAGCTGTTTTTT
CDR3 protein: CASSPRQGNTGELFF

J gene: TRBJ2-5
V gene: TRBV7-9
clone size: few
D gene: NA
CDR3 DNA: TGTGCCAGCAGCGGTATGGGGGTACTCCAAGAGACCCAGTACTTC
CDR3 protein: CASSGMGVLQETQYF

J gene: TRBJ1-1
V gene: TRBV6-1
clone size: many
D gene: TRBD1
CDR3 DNA: TGTGCCAGCACCAGACAGGGATGGGGCACTGAAGCTTTCTTT
CDR3 protein: CASTRQGWGTEAFF

J gene: TRBJ2-1
V gene: TRBV6-2/TRBV6-3
clone size: NA
D gene: TRBD2
CDR3 DNA: TGTGCCAGCAGTGGACTAGCGGGAATCTACAATGAGCAGTTCTTC
CDR3 protein: CASSGLAGIYNEQFF

J gene: TRBJ2-3
V gene: TRBV20-1
clone size: many
D gene: NA
CDR3 DNA: TGCAGTGCTAGGCCGGGAGAACCAGATACGCAGTATTTT
CDR3 protein: CSARPGEPDTQYF

J gene: TRBJ1-2
V gene: TRBV20-1
clone size: many
D gene: NA
CDR3 DNA: TGCAGTGCTAGAGATTTGGCCGACCCCTCGGGCTATGGCTACACCTTC
CDR3 protein: CSARDLADPSGYGYTF

J gene: TRBJ2-1
V gene: TRBV19
clone size: NA
D gene: NA
CDR3 DNA: TGTGCCAGTCAGAGGGACTCCTACAATGAGCAGTTCTTC
CDR3 protein: CASQRDSYNEQFF

J gene: TRBJ2-1
V gene: TRBV11-3
clone size: many
D gene: NA
CDR3 DNA: TGTGCCAGCAGCCCATTGCGGGCAGCATACAATGAGCAGTTCTTC
CDR3 protein: CASSPLRAAYNEQFF

J gene: TRBJ2-3
V gene: TRBV19
clone size: NA
D gene: NA
CDR3 DNA: TGTGCCAGTAGTTCGCCGCCCGGGACTGCTCCCTCCAGGGATACGCAGTATTTT
CDR3 protein: CASSSPPGTAPSRDTQYF

J gene: TRBJ2-7
V gene: TRBV2
clone size: NA
D gene: TRBD2
CDR3 DNA: TGTGCCAGCAGCTTGGCTAGCGGGATAGCCTACGAGCAGTACTTC
CDR3 protein: CASSLASGIAYEQYF

J gene: TRBJ1-4
V gene: TRBV12-3/TRBV12-4
clone size: NA
D gene: NA
CDR3 DNA: TGTGCCAGCAGTTTGAGGGGTCAGGGCGAAAAACTGTTTTTT
CDR3 protein: CASSLRGQGEKLFF

J gene: TRBJ2-2
V gene: TRBV7-9
clone size: many
D gene: TRBD2
CDR3 DNA: TGTGCCAGCAAGGGTCTAGCGGACACCGGGGAGCTGTTTTTT
CDR3 protein: CASKGLADTGELFF

J gene: TRBJ2-2
V gene: TRBV5-6
clone size: few
D gene: NA
CDR3 DNA: TGTGCCAGCACCACCCCCCGGTCCTTGAACACCGGGGAGCTGTTTTTT
CDR3 protein: CASTTPRSLNTGELFF

J gene: TRBJ2-7
V gene: TRBV28
clone size: many
D gene: NA
CDR3 DNA: TGTGCCAGCAGTTTAAGGGGAGGTCGCTACGAGCAGTACTTC
CDR3 protein: CASSLRGGRYEQYF

J gene: TRBJ2-7
V gene: TRBV7-9
clone size: many
D gene: NA
CDR3 DNA: TGTGCCAGCAGCGTAAACTCCCCGGAGGACCAGTACTTC
CDR3 protein: CASSVNSPEDQYF

J gene: TRBJ2-3
V gene: TRBV5-4
clone size: NA
D gene: TRBD2
CDR3 DNA: TGTGCCAGCAGCGACCCGGGACTAGCGGGAGTGGCAGATACGCAGTATTTT
CDR3 protein: CASSDPGLAGVADTQYF

J gene: TRBJ1-3
V gene: TRBV6-1
clone size: many
D gene: NA
CDR3 DNA: TGTGCCAGCAGTGAAGGGGGGAGTAGAAACACCATATATTTT
CDR3 protein: CASSEGGSRNTIYF

J gene: TRBJ1-5
V gene: TRBV20-1
clone size: many
D gene: TRBD1
CDR3 DNA: TGCAGTGCTAGCTTGCAGGGGGCGAAAGGGAGCAATCAGCCCCAGCATTTT
CDR3 protein: CSASLQGAKGSNQPQHF

J gene: TRBJ2-7
V gene: TRBV4-1
clone size: few
D gene: NA
CDR3 DNA: TGCGCCAGCAGCCAAGATCAGACAGGGAGGTCCTACGAGCAGTACTTC
CDR3 protein: CASSQDQTGRSYEQYF

J gene: TRBJ1-2
V gene: TRBV6-1
clone size: NA
D gene: NA
CDR3 DNA: TGTGCCAGCAGCTCGTCGAGGAACTATGGCTACACCTTC
CDR3 protein: CASSSSRNYGYTF

J gene: TRBJ1-1
V gene: TRBV19
clone size: NA
D gene: NA
CDR3 DNA: TGTGCCAGTAGTATTATAGGGGGGGCTGGGACTGAAGCTTTCTTT
CDR3 protein: CASSIIGGAGTEAFF

J gene: TRBJ2-3
V gene: TRBV5-1
clone size: many
D gene: NA
CDR3 DNA: TGCGCCAGCAGCTTACTCGGACTACCCACAGATACGCAGTATTTT
CDR3 protein: CASSLLGLPTDTQYF

J gene: TRBJ2-5
V gene: TRBV19
clone size: NA
D gene: NA
CDR3 DNA: TGTGCCAGTAGTATTAGTAGACAGGCGTACCAAGAGACCCAGTACTTC
CDR3 protein: CASSISRQAYQETQYF

J gene: TRBJ2-3
V gene: TRBV12-5
clone size: many
D gene: TRBD2
CDR3 DNA: TGTGCTAGTGGTACGGGGAGGGGAGATACGCAGTATTTT
CDR3 protein: CASGTGRGDTQYF

J gene: TRBJ2-7
V gene: TRBV20-1
clone size: many
D gene: NA
CDR3 DNA: TGCAGTGCTAGAGATCCTGGGAAGGGCTACGAGCAGTACTTC
CDR3 protein: CSARDPGKGYEQYF

J gene: TRBJ2-7
V gene: TRBV11-2
clone size: NA
D gene: TRBD2
CDR3 DNA: TGTGCCAGCAGCTTAGGAATGGGTGGCGGGAGAGCCTACGAGCAGTACTTC
CDR3 protein: CASSLGMGGGRAYEQYF

J gene: TRBJ1-1
V gene: TRBV6-1
clone size: few
D gene: TRBD1
CDR3 DNA: TGTGCCAGCGAACTGACAGGGGGCTTGGGCACTGAAGCTTTCTTT
CDR3 protein: CASELTGGLGTEAFF

J gene: TRBJ2-7
V gene: TRBV12-3/TRBV12-4
clone size: many
D gene: TRBD2
CDR3 DNA: TGTGCCAGCTGGACTAGCGGAGCCTACGAGCAGTACTTC
CDR3 protein: CASWTSGAYEQYF

J gene: TRBJ2-7
V gene: TRBV7-2
clone size: NA
D gene: TRBD1
CDR3 DNA: TGTGCCAGCAGCGAGAGGCAGGGGGCGTCTTACGAGCAGTACTTC
CDR3 protein: CASSERQGASYEQYF

J gene: TRBJ1-1
V gene: TRBV3-1
clone size: many
D gene: NA
CDR3 DNA: TGTGCCAGCAGCCAAGCACTGAGAGGAGTCACTGAAGCTTTCTTT
CDR3 protein: CASSQALRGVTEAFF

J gene: TRBJ1-5
V gene: TRBV20-1
clone size: many
D gene: NA
CDR3 DNA: TGCAGTGCTAGTCCCCCGGGTAGGTACAATCAGCCCCAGCATTTT
CDR3 protein: CSASPPGRYNQPQHF

J gene: TRBJ1-4
V gene: TRBV11-2
clone size: NA
D gene: TRBD1
CDR3 DNA: TGTGCCAGCAGCTTGGCGGGGGACAGAAGACGGGAAAAACTGTTTTTT
CDR3 protein: CASSLAGDRRREKLFF

J gene: TRBJ2-7
V gene: TRBV7-9
clone size: many
D gene: TRBD1
CDR3 DNA: TGTGCCAGCAGCTTAGCGACCGGGACAGGCTACGAGCAGTACTTC
CDR3 protein: CASSLATGTGYEQYF

J gene: TRBJ2-5
V gene: TRBV7-9
clone size: many
D gene: NA
CDR3 DNA: TGTGCCAGCAGCTTGGACGTAAACCAAGAGACCCAGTACTTC
CDR3 protein: CASSLDVNQETQYF

J gene: TRBJ1-1
V gene: TRBV13
clone size: many
D gene: TRBD1
CDR3 DNA: TGTGCCAGCAGCGTAGCCAGGGGGCCTATGAACACTGAAGCTTTCTTT
CDR3 protein: CASSVARGPMNTEAFF

J gene: TRBJ2-7
V gene: TRBV3-1
clone size: NA
D gene: NA
CDR3 DNA: TGTGCCAGCAGCCAAGGAAACGGAGGGCCTCCCTACGAGCAGTACTTC
CDR3 protein: CASSQGNGGPPYEQYF

J gene: TRBJ2-3
V gene: TRBV3-1
clone size: many
D gene: TRBD2
CDR3 DNA: TGTGCCAGCAGGGCTAGCGGGGGGCGGGATACGCAGTATTTT
CDR3 protein: CASRASGGRDTQYF

J gene: TRBJ1-5
V gene: TRBV12-3/TRBV12-4
clone size: many
D gene: NA
CDR3 DNA: TGTGCCAGCAGCCGGTTTGGGCAGCCCCAGCATTTT
CDR3 protein: CASSRFGQPQHF

J gene: TRBJ1-5
V gene: TRBV27
clone size: many
D gene: NA
CDR3 DNA: TGTGCCAGCAGTTTAGGAGGGGGTTCCAATCAGCCCCAGCATTTT
CDR3 protein: CASSLGGGSNQPQHF

J gene: TRBJ2-5
V gene: TRBV3-1
clone size: few
D gene: TRBD2
CDR3 DNA: TGTGCCAGCAGCCGTCGCGCGGGAGGGGAGACCCAGTACTTC
CDR3 protein: CASSRRAGGETQYF

J gene: TRBJ2-3
V gene: TRBV28
clone size: many
D gene: TRBD1
CDR3 DNA: TGTGCCAGCACCGGGGCCCCAACACAGGGGACCACAGATACGCAGTATTTT
CDR3 protein: CASTGAPTQGTTDTQYF

J gene: TRBJ2-3
V gene: TRBV2
clone size: NA
D gene: TRBD2
CDR3 DNA: TGTGCCAGCAGTGAAGCGGGGACTAGTGGAGATACGCAGTATTTT
CDR3 protein: CASSEAGTSGDTQYF

J gene: TRBJ1-6
V gene: TRBV9
clone size: many
D gene: NA
CDR3 DNA: TGTGCCAGCAGCTTGGGACAACTTAATTCACCCCTCCACTTT
CDR3 protein: CASSLGQLNSPLHF

J gene: TRBJ2-7
V gene: TRBV28
clone size: many
D gene: NA
CDR3 DNA: TGTGCCAGCAGTTCGGGCCAGCAGTACTTC
CDR3 protein: CASSSGQQYF

J gene: TRBJ2-3
V gene: TRBV7-3
clone size: few
D gene: NA
CDR3 DNA: TGTGCCAGCAGCTTACAGGGCAGGACTATGGGAGATACGCAGTATTTT
CDR3 protein: CASSLQGRTMGDTQYF

J gene: TRBJ2-3
V gene: TRBV11-2
clone size: NA
D gene: NA
CDR3 DNA: TGTGCCAGCAGCCCCGGGCCTAGGACAGATACGCAGTATTTT
CDR3 protein: CASSPGPRTDTQYF

J gene: TRBJ1-5
V gene: TRBV28
clone size: many
D gene: NA
CDR3 DNA: TGTGCCAGCAGGAACCCAGGGGATGTATATAGCAATCAGCCCCAGCATTTT
CDR3 protein: CASRNPGDVYSNQPQHF

J gene: TRBJ2-5
V gene: TRBV7-7
clone size: NA
D gene: NA
CDR3 DNA: TGTGCTAGCAGCTCCTCCTGGGCTGCGGAGACCCAGTACTTC
CDR3 protein: CASSSSWAAETQYF

J gene: TRBJ1-4
V gene: TRBV5-1
clone size: many
D gene: NA
CDR3 DNA: TGCGCCAGCAGCTTCAGTGGGGCTAATGAAAAACTGTTTTTT
CDR3 protein: CASSFSGANEKLFF

J gene: TRBJ1-4
V gene: TRBV27
clone size: many
D gene: NA
CDR3 DNA: TGTGCCAGCAGACCCGGACTGCCTGGTGAAAAACTGTTTTTT
CDR3 protein: CASRPGLPGEKLFF

J gene: TRBJ2-3
V gene: TRBV11-2
clone size: NA
D gene: TRBD2
CDR3 DNA: TGTGCCAGCAGCTCGGGACTAGTTCAAGATACGCAGTATTTT
CDR3 protein: CASSSGLVQDTQYF

J gene: TRBJ2-1
V gene: TRBV5-6
clone size: few
D gene: NA
CDR3 DNA: TGTGCCAGCAGATTAGGGGCTCCTCGAAATGAGCAGTTCTTC
CDR3 protein: CASRLGAPRNEQFF

J gene: TRBJ2-1
V gene: TRBV6-2/TRBV6-3
clone size: NA
D gene: TRBD1
CDR3 DNA: TGTGCCAGCAGCCAAGAGTACAGGGGGCGGGATGAGCAGTTCTTC
CDR3 protein: CASSQEYRGRDEQFF

J gene: TRBJ2-6
V gene: TRBV12-3/TRBV12-4
clone size: NA
D gene: TRBD2
CDR3 DNA: TGTGCCAGCAGTTTCGGGGGGTTAACTGGGGCCAACGTCCTGACTTTC
CDR3 protein: CASSFGGLTGANVLTF